This TCR beta chain comes out of a study of cytomegalovirus exposure and HLA in healthy donors. After removal of 7 bases from V and 1 base from J, the junction contained 0 bases not matched to a gene. The germline gives CDR1 MGHRA, CDR2 YSYEKL. This CDR3 contains 13 residues. PCR involved 60 Vbeta and 13 Jbeta primers. Sequenced by immunoSEQ multiplex PCR; TCRdb stores in-frame clones only, minus some. The sample gives about 64,000 clones, roughly two thirds of which show up once; 12% to 15% is in the top ten. This clone was detected only a few times. V is TRBV4-1 and J is TRBJ2-3, with 9 bases fitting TRBD2. Sequencing was carried out using PBMCs. The source is a male donor in good health and CMV-seropositive. CDR3 in amino acids: CASKREGTDTQYF. As DNA, the CDR3 is TGCGCCAGCAAGCGGGAGGGCACAGATACGCAGTATTTT.